The rows below give T cell receptor beta chains drawn from one sample of a study of T-cell memory formation after mild COVID-19. TCRdb recomputed calls from the 5' RACE reads with MiXCR, one row per CDR3 protein. The table records some 29,000 distinct CDR3 sequences, 15% to 20% of them present only once. The material sequenced was PBMCs or a T cell subset sorted from them (not recorded which). All receptors come from an adult who had mild COVID-19 (a few samples of this study predate the infection). Cell type and time point are not known. Each CDR3 is given with its conserved first and last residue. The D gene is left open where the match is weak. The size of a clone is reported for some rows only, either as once, few or many, or as a class for expanded clones.

d_gene,j_gene,len,abundance,v_gene,CDR3nt,CDR3aa
.,TRBJ2-1,15,many,TRBV9,TGTGCCAGCAGCGTAGCTATTGGCCGGGCCAATGAGCAGTTCTTC,CASSVAIGRANEQFF
TRBD2,TRBJ2-1,15,.,TRBV6-2/TRBV6-3,TGTGCCAGCAGTTCCTATAGCGGGAGGGAAAATGAGCAGTTCTTC,CASSSYSGRENEQFF
TRBD2,TRBJ2-3,17,many,TRBV5-1,TGCGCCAGCAGCTGGGGGAGCCTAGCGGGCCTCACAGATACGCAGTATTTT,CASSWGSLAGLTDTQYF
.,TRBJ2-7,12,few,TRBV29-1,TGCAGCGTCGAAACAGGGACCGACGAGCAGTACTTC,CSVETGTDEQYF
.,TRBJ1-6,18,few,TRBV14,TGTGCCAGCAGCCAAATGGAAGGGAAAAAGGCGATCGGTTCACCCCTCCACTTT,CASSQMEGKKAIGSPLHF
TRBD2,TRBJ2-6,18,.,TRBV4-1,TGCGCCAGCAGCCTGAGCGGGACTGACCCTTCTGGGGCCAACGTCCTGACTTTC,CASSLSGTDPSGANVLTF
TRBD2,TRBJ2-1,19,many,TRBV11-2,TGTGCCAGCAGCTTGGATACAACTAGCGGGGTGCGTTCCTACAATGAGCAGTTCTTC,CASSLDTTSGVRSYNEQFF
TRBD1,TRBJ1-1,17,.,TRBV3-1,TGTGCCAGCAGCCAACAATCGCAGGGGGCGTGGGGCACTGAAGCTTTCTTT,CASSQQSQGAWGTEAFF
.,TRBJ1-3,15,.,TRBV6-5,TGTGCCAGCAGTTACCAGCCCGGAACTGGAAACACCATATATTTT,CASSYQPGTGNTIYF
TRBD2,TRBJ2-1,16,many,TRBV7-3,TGTGCCAGCAGCTTATTCCTTGCGGGAGGATACAATGAGCAGTTCTTC,CASSLFLAGGYNEQFF
.,TRBJ2-7,14,many,TRBV4-2,TGTGCCAGCAGCCAAACCGAGGGGCGCTACGAGCAGTACTTC,CASSQTEGRYEQYF
TRBD1,TRBJ2-1,17,many,TRBV7-6,TGTGCCAGCAGCTTTAAACGATTGGGACAGGGTGGAGGGGAGCAGTTCTTC,CASSFKRLGQGGGEQFF